These 6 T cell receptor beta chains share one sample of origin, sequenced in a study of human T cells and chemical hapten exposure. TCRdb redid the calling of the RACE reads with MiXCR, one entry per CDR3 protein. The sample consists of approximately 60,000 distinct CDR3 sequences, around 10% of them appearing once. Documented time point: pre-sensitization, week 0. The treatment here: therapeutic diphenylcyclopropenone sensitization with weekly scalp DPC. This sample comprised whole blood, obtained in connection with sensitization to the hapten diphenylcyclopropenone (DPC). The receptors were gathered from a woman in her forties with alopecia areata. Some clones in this sample may be carry-over from other donors' samples.

A few counts support this clonotype. The CDR3 nucleotides read TGTGCCAGCAGTCGACAGGGTCCACCGGGTGAGCAGTTCTTC. Its translation is CASSRQGPPGEQFF. The chain carries TRBV12-3 or TRBV12-4 and TRBJ2-1; 7 nucleotides agree with TRBD1. V dropped 5 bases and J dropped 9; count of bases not matched to a gene: 10. The CDR3 contains 14 residues.

This clonotype was observed many times. The chain employs TRBV12-3 or TRBV12-4 and TRBJ1-5; a weak D match, TRBD1 (5 bases). The CDR3 spans 16 residues. V was shortened by 5 bases and J by 2 bases, with 16 bases between the two germline ends. CDR3 coding DNA: TGTGCCAGCAGTCGCATTGGGGGGGTAGGCAATCAGCCCCAGCATTTT. Residues: CASSRIGGVGNQPQHF.

This clonotype showed up just a few times. This rearrangement joins TRBV7-9 to TRBJ2-7; 7 bases agree with TRBD2. With 2 bases clipped from V and 2 bases from J, the junction kept 9 bases outside the gene matches. CDR1 SEHNR and CDR2 FQNEAQ come from the germline V gene (reference sequence). The CDR3 totals 16 residues. The CDR3 sequence: CASSLTAGDTTYEQYF. The CDR3 DNA follows: TGTGCCAGCAGCTTAACGGCGGGAGACACAACCTACGAGCAGTACTTC.

V and J are TRBV9 and TRBJ1-6; D is unclear. Trimming stripped 5 bases from V and 9 bases from J, with 15 bases between. Germline loops: CDR1 SGDLS, CDR2 YYNGEE. CDR3 length equals 14 residues. The CDR3 region is CASSSHGVASPLHF. The CDR3 nucleotides are TGTGCCAGCAGTTCACACGGGGTTGCTTCACCCCTCCACTTT.

This clonotype was counted a few times. This chain links TRBV7-2 with TRBJ1-5; D remains unclear. This CDR3 is 16 amino acids long. Germline V lookup: CDR1 SGHTA, CDR2 FQGNSA. Between the trimmed V and J ends, which lost 5 bases and 1 base, there was a span of 15 bases. CDR3 sequence: CASSRSDGRSNQPQHF. The CDR3 nucleotides are TGTGCCAGCAGCCGAAGTGACGGCAGGAGCAATCAGCCCCAGCATTTT.

This clonotype was observed at least ten times. The chain links TRBV15 to TRBJ1-5; D perhaps matches TRBD1 (5 bases). Looked up from germline, CDR1 is LNHNV and CDR2 is YYDKDF (reference sequence). Trimming took off 6 bases at V and 3 bases at J, with 18 bases between the two ends. The CDR3 consists of 16 residues. The CDR3 spells CATSTLTGGVNQPQHF. The DNA for the CDR3 is TGTGCCACCAGTACCCTCACGGGGGGGGTCAATCAGCCCCAGCATTTT.